The 10 T cell receptor beta chains below were found in one sample sequenced in a study of OX40 agonist ivuxolimab in advanced cancers. Libraries were prepared by immunoSEQ multiplex PCR; TCRdb keeps only in-frame clonotypes and omits some of them. The data contain tens of thousands of clones, 85% to 90% of them singletons. Here the sequenced sample was CD4+ or CD8+ T cells sorted from blood, taken in a trial of the OX40 agonist ivuxolimab. These receptors were collected from an adult with an advanced solid tumor such as melanoma, head and neck, liver or kidney cancer.

This clone was detected only a few times. This chain joins TRBV7-6 and TRBJ1-4; a possible D gene is TRBD1 (6 bases). The CDR3 is 17 residues long. Trimming removed 0 bases from V and 1 base from J, with 12 bases in between. CDR1 and CDR2 from the germline V gene are SGHVS and FNYEAQ. The CDR3 coding sequence is TGTGCCAGCAGCTTAGCGCTGGGGGCGGAAACTAATGAAAAACTGTTTTTT. It specifies CASSLALGAETNEKLFF.

V and J are TRBV27 and TRBJ2-7; D is uncertain. This CDR3 comprises 12 residues. Trimming left V 6 bases short and J 6 bases short, with 12 bases between. Germline-derived CDR1 and CDR2 are MNHEY and SMNVEV (reference sequence). CDR3: CASSSDLREQYF. The CDR3 region has the DNA TGTGCCAGCAGCTCGGACCTACGCGAGCAGTACTTC.

The chain joins TRBV7-8 to TRBJ1-1; tentative D call: TRBD1 (6 bases). V shed 3 bases and J shed 6 bases, with 8 bases lying between them. Looked up from germline, CDR1 is SGHVS and CDR2 is FQNEAQ. This CDR3 region has 12 residues. In DNA, the CDR3 is TGTGCCAGCAGCTTGGGGGCCCCTGAAGCTTTCTTT. Protein sequence: CASSLGAPEAFF.

The chain uses TRBV27 and TRBJ2-1; 9 bases agree with TRBD2. With 3 bases clipped from V and 8 bases from J, the junction kept 8 bases outside the gene matches. Germline-derived CDR1 and CDR2 are MNHEY and SMNVEV (reference sequence). This CDR3 comprises 15 residues. CDR3: CASSFYLGLADEQFF. For the CDR3, the DNA is TGTGCCAGCAGTTTCTATCTGGGACTAGCCGATGAGCAGTTCTTC.

This chain joins TRBV9 and TRBJ2-3; 8 bases fit TRBD1. The CDR3 covers 15 residues. Germline V lookup: CDR1 SGDLS, CDR2 YYNGEE. V lost 4 bases to trimming and J lost 6 bases; unmatched junction nucleotides: 10. The CDR3, as DNA: TGTGCCAGCAGCTTTCCCAGGGGGCAGCCGGATACGCAGTATTTT. It specifies CASSFPRGQPDTQYF.

The rearrangement uses TRBV5-4 and TRBJ2-3; D ambiguous. In germline, CDR1 is SGHNT, CDR2 YYREEE (reference sequence). V gave up 1 base and J gave up 4 bases, with 13 bases separating them. CDR3 size: 15 residues. Here the CDR3 DNA reads TGTGCCAGCAGCTTGCCGGACCAATCAGCAGATACGCAGTATTTT. This translates into CASSLPDQSADTQYF.

This sequence joins TRBV7-7 and TRBJ2-7, with TRBD1 matching over 8 bases. After removal of 5 bases from V and 3 bases from J, the junction contained 3 bases not matched to a gene. Germline CDR1 and CDR2: SSHAT and FNYEAQ (reference sequence). The CDR3 has 13 residues. CDR3 protein: CASSLQGGYEQYF. Here the CDR3 DNA reads TGTGCCAGCAGCCTACAGGGGGGCTACGAGCAGTACTTC.

This sequence joins TRBV30 and TRBJ1-1; possibly TRBD1 for D (5 bases). Germline values: CDR1 GTSNPN, CDR2 SVGIG (reference sequence). Trimming cost V 1 base and J 0 bases, with 15 bases left between them. The CDR3 runs 16 residues. The CDR3 reads CAWSAGQGLMNTEAFF. The CDR3 DNA follows: TGTGCCTGGAGTGCAGGGCAGGGTCTCATGAACACTGAAGCTTTCTTT.

The CDR3: CASSPNGGSTEAFF. The CDR3 nucleotides read TGTGCCAGCAGCCCTAATGGGGGGAGCACTGAAGCTTTCTTT. V and J are TRBV9 and TRBJ1-1, with D perhaps matching TRBD1 (5 bases). CDR1 SGDLS and CDR2 YYNGEE come from the germline V gene. CDR3 length: 14 residues. V was shortened by 4 bases and J by 4 bases, with 14 bases between the two germline ends.

This clone was counted once. V is TRBV6-5 and J is TRBJ1-4; D is unclear. CDR1 is MNHEY and CDR2 is SVGAGI in the germline V gene. The CDR3 consists of 14 residues. V was trimmed by 4 bases and J by 8 bases, leaving 14 bases between them. The CDR3 DNA sequence: TGTGCCAGCAGTTTTAGCTGGGTCGGGGAAAAACTGTTTTTT. It yields the protein CASSFSWVGEKLFF.